These T cell receptor beta chains were read from a single sample in a study of T cell repertoires in cytomegalovirus infection. TCRdb re-called the reads with MiXCR, one entry per CDR3 protein. The table shows 450,000 to 550,000 distinct CDR3 sequences, with about 39% occurring only once. No antigen has been assigned to these receptors. Sequences were derived from cultured PBMCs, sampled from culture after CMV antigen stimulation. The source is a human donor in good health (CMV status not recorded). Some clones in this sample may be carry-over from other donors' samples. Each CDR3 is given without its conserved first and last residue. The order of the fields is clone size, J gene, V gene, CDR3 protein. Some rows have no size entry. The others give once, few or many, or a class for an expanded clone.

abundance: .
j_gene: TRBJ1-2
v_gene: TRBV12-3/TRBV12-4
CDR3aa: ASSLGTGVDNYGYT

abundance: few
j_gene: TRBJ1-5
v_gene: TRBV7-9
CDR3aa: ASSLSTGNQPQH

abundance: .
j_gene: TRBJ2-3
v_gene: TRBV5-3
CDR3aa: ASSRGETDTQY

abundance: .
j_gene: TRBJ1-5
v_gene: TRBV6-1
CDR3aa: ASSEYPGQGIHSNQPQH

abundance: few
j_gene: TRBJ2-3
v_gene: TRBV20-1
CDR3aa: SAPTSGEDTQY

abundance: .
j_gene: TRBJ1-5
v_gene: TRBV6-5
CDR3aa: ASSWSGQNNQPQH

abundance: .
j_gene: TRBJ2-1
v_gene: TRBV7-2
CDR3aa: ASSLEVVVDEQF

abundance: few
j_gene: TRBJ1-1
v_gene: TRBV11-2
CDR3aa: ASSLSVRAEAF

abundance: .
j_gene: TRBJ2-1
v_gene: TRBV27
CDR3aa: ASSLLANGNEQF

abundance: .
j_gene: TRBJ2-5
v_gene: TRBV10-3
CDR3aa: AIRRQGASETQY

abundance: .
j_gene: TRBJ2-4
v_gene: TRBV2
CDR3aa: ASSSDRQNIQY

abundance: few
j_gene: TRBJ1-5
v_gene: TRBV12-3/TRBV12-4
CDR3aa: ASSFGTGGGQPQH

abundance: .
j_gene: TRBJ1-1
v_gene: TRBV7-9
CDR3aa: ASSLYRDLNTEAF

abundance: .
j_gene: TRBJ2-5
v_gene: TRBV2
CDR3aa: ASSVGSGETQY

abundance: .
j_gene: TRBJ1-2
v_gene: TRBV12-3/TRBV12-4
CDR3aa: ASSMTGYDGYT

abundance: .
j_gene: TRBJ2-2
v_gene: TRBV7-6
CDR3aa: ASSVGTSGNTGELF

abundance: .
j_gene: TRBJ1-1
v_gene: TRBV7-4
CDR3aa: ASSLSGGGYTEAF

abundance: .
j_gene: TRBJ1-2
v_gene: TRBV6-1
CDR3aa: ASSAGGLYGYT

abundance: once
j_gene: TRBJ2-7
v_gene: TRBV18
CDR3aa: ASSARDSPKVWDEQY

abundance: .
j_gene: TRBJ1-5
v_gene: TRBV6-8
CDR3aa: ASSESTPNQPQH